The 25 T cell receptor beta chains below come from one sample, sequenced in a study of cytomegalovirus exposure and HLA in healthy donors. PCR involved 60 Vbeta and 13 Jbeta primers. Measured with immunoSEQ multiplex PCR; TCRdb has only the in-frame clones, and not every one. The profile shows about 140,000 clones, approximately 82% of them singletons. The source material was PBMCs. The origin of the receptors is a man aged 25-45 years in good health and CMV-seropositive.

The chain employs TRBV9 and TRBJ1-2, with D tentatively TRBD1 (5 bases). The CDR3 has 15 amino acids. CDR1 and CDR2 from the germline V gene are SGDLS and YYNGEE. With 1 base removed from V and 8 bases from J, the gap between germline ends came to 18 bases. Written as DNA, the CDR3 is TGTGCCAGCAGCGTAACCCCTGGGGGGGATCGGGGCTACACCTTC. It yields the protein CASSVTPGGDRGYTF.

V is TRBV28 and J is TRBJ1-1, with D tentatively TRBD1 (5 bases). This CDR3 contains 15 residues. The germline V gene encodes CDR1 MDHEN and CDR2 SYDVKM. Between the trimmed V and J ends, which lost 3 bases and 2 bases, there was a span of 13 bases. The CDR3 DNA is TGTGCCAGCAGTTTGGCGGGGGATTTTAACACTGAAGCTTTCTTT. Its translation is CASSLAGDFNTEAFF.

The chain combines TRBV7-9 with TRBJ2-7; weak D call: TRBD1 (6 bases). The CDR3 has 14 amino acids. Germline V CDR1 and CDR2: SEHNR, FQNEAQ (reference sequence). V dropped 1 base and J dropped 3 bases, with 10 bases sitting between them. CDR3 sequence: CASSLGTVYYEQYF. In DNA form, the CDR3 reads TGTGCCAGCAGCTTAGGGACAGTATACTACGAGCAGTACTTC.

The chain recombines TRBV2 with TRBJ2-1, with TRBD2 identical over 8 bases. V shed 4 bases and J 1 base; nucleotides not matched to a gene: 6. The CDR3 runs to 16 residues. The germline V gene has CDR1 SNHLY and CDR2 FYNNEI. The CDR3, as DNA: TGTGCCAGCAGTGTAGGGTTAGCGGGATCCTACAATGAGCAGTTCTTC. The encoded protein is CASSVGLAGSYNEQFF.

This chain links TRBV4-1 with TRBJ2-7, with a tentative D call TRBD1 (5 bases). CDR1 is MGHRA and CDR2 is YSYEKL in the germline V gene. The CDR3 has 13 amino acids. Trimming left V 3 bases short and J 4 bases short, with 10 bases between. The CDR3 reads CASSHPDRYEQYF. CDR3 sequence (DNA): TGCGCCAGCAGCCATCCCGACAGATACGAGCAGTACTTC.

This chain uses TRBV28 with TRBJ2-3, with 8 nucleotides matching TRBD2. This CDR3 is built from 15 residues. The J segment lost 4 bases and the V segment lost 5 bases, leaving 8 bases of the junction unmatched. Germline V gene sequence: CDR1 MDHEN, CDR2 SYDVKM. The CDR3 DNA reads as TGTGCCAGCAGTCCCGCGGGGGGTGGGGCAGATACGCAGTATTTT. It translates to CASSPAGGGADTQYF. The variable domain in full, with the rest retrieved from reference TRBV28 and TRBJ2-3, is DVKVTQSSRYLVKRTGEKVFLECVQDMDHENMFWYRQDPGLGLRLIYFSYDVKMKEKGDIPEGYSVSREKKERFSLILESASTNQTSMYLCASSPAGGGADTQYFGPGTRLTVL.

This chain joins TRBV9 and TRBJ2-3; D not certain. V was shortened by 6 bases and J by 2 bases, with 10 bases between the two germline ends. The CDR3 contains 13 residues. CDR1 and CDR2 from the germline V gene are SGDLS and YYNGEE. This CDR3 reads CASTRTSTDTQYF. CDR3 nucleotides: TGTGCCAGCACGCGAACCTCCACAGATACGCAGTATTTT.

Written as DNA, the CDR3 is TGTGCCAGCTCACCCGTTGGTAGCGGGGGGGTCAATGAGCAGTTCTTC. This translates into CASSPVGSGGVNEQFF. The gene calls are TRBV18 and TRBJ2-1, with 11 bases fitting TRBD2. Germline assignment: CDR1 KGHSH and CDR2 LQKENI. CDR3 size: 16 residues. After removal of 3 bases from V and 6 bases from J, the junction contained 7 bases not matched to a gene.

The genes are TRBV7-3 and TRBJ2-1, with TRBD2 identical over 7 bases. This CDR3 comprises 15 residues. V lost 2 bases and J lost 6; bases outside the gene matches: 7. Germline V gene lookup returns CDR1 SGHTA and CDR2 FQGTGA. The CDR3 DNA follows: TGTGCCAGCAGCTTACTAGCGGAGAAATCCAATGAGCAGTTCTTC. Its protein is CASSLLAEKSNEQFF.

This chain connects TRBV4-1 to TRBJ2-7; 8 bases are a match to TRBD1. V lost 1 base to trimming and J lost 5 bases; unmatched junction nucleotides: 7. CDR1 is MGHRA and CDR2 is YSYEKL in the germline V gene. The CDR3 loop spans 15 amino acids. CDR3 amino acids: CASSQGWTGFNEQYF. CDR3 bases: TGCGCCAGCAGCCAAGGTTGGACAGGGTTCAACGAGCAGTACTTC.

The gene calls are TRBV5-1 and TRBJ1-1, with TRBD1 matching over 7 bases. CDR3 length equals 15 residues. Trimming removed 2 bases from V and 1 base from J; junction bases left unmatched: 5. CDR1 and CDR2 from the germline V gene are SGHRS and YFSETQ. DNA for the CDR3: TGCGCCAGCAGCTTAATTAGGACAGGGAACACTGAAGCTTTCTTT. Translation: CASSLIRTGNTEAFF.

The chain has TRBV2 and TRBJ2-7, with TRBD1 as a possible D gene (5 bases). Germline V gives CDR1 SNHLY, CDR2 FYNNEI. This CDR3 contains 13 residues. Trimming stripped 7 bases from V and 2 bases from J, with 12 bases between. CDR3 DNA: TGTGCCAGCAAATTTGACAGCACCTACGAGCAGTACTTC. This encodes CASKFDSTYEQYF. The full variable domain, completed using reference TRBV2 and TRBJ2-7, is EPEVTQTPSHQVTQMGQEVILRCVPISNHLYFYWYRQILGQKVEFLVSFYNNEISEKSEIFDDQFSVERPDGSNFTLKIRSTKLEDSAMYFCASKFDSTYEQYFGPGTRLTVT.

This chain connects TRBV7-3 to TRBJ2-1; the D gene is possibly TRBD2 (5 bases). The CDR3 sequence is 16 residues long. Germline lookup yields CDR1 SGHTA and CDR2 FQGTGA. V lost 1 base, J lost 3 bases, and 13 bases lay in between. The CDR3 spells CASSLSSSLFYNEQFF. DNA of the CDR3: TGTGCCAGCAGCTTAAGTTCTAGCCTATTCTACAATGAGCAGTTCTTC.

The rearrangement joins TRBV19 to TRBJ2-1, with a possible D match to TRBD2 (6 bases). Trimming took 1 base from V and 4 from J, leaving 8 bases between them. Germline V CDR1 and CDR2: LNHDA, SQIVND (reference sequence). The CDR3 contains 14 residues. CDR3 region: CASSIAGLYNEQFF. In DNA form, the CDR3 reads TGTGCCAGTAGTATAGCGGGACTTTACAATGAGCAGTTCTTC.

The chain links TRBV7-2 to TRBJ2-5; D is perhaps TRBD1 (5 bases). The CDR3 has 13 residues. V lost 5 bases and J 4 bases, leaving 11 bases between the germline ends. Germline CDR1 and CDR2: SGHTA and FQGNSA. As DNA, the CDR3 is TGTGCCAGCAGCCCGGACAAGGGAGAGACCCAGTACTTC. Encoded protein: CASSPDKGETQYF.

This clone occurred once. In DNA, the CDR3 is TGTGCCAGCACCATAATCGACCCGGGGGGCGCGGGTACGCAGTATTTT. It codes for CASTIIDPGGAGTQYF. The rearrangement uses TRBV27 and TRBJ2-3; tentatively, D is TRBD2 (7 bases). Trimming removed 7 bases at V and 8 bases at J, with 25 bases between. CDR3 length: 16 amino acids. CDR1 is MNHEY and CDR2 is SMNVEV in the germline V gene (reference sequence).

This clone was detected many times. The CDR3 bases are TGTGCCAGCTCAGATGGTGGCCAAAGCACAGATACGCAGTATTTT. This gives the protein CASSDGGQSTDTQYF. The chain has TRBV19 and TRBJ2-3; D gene uncertain. Germline CDR1 is LNHDA and CDR2 is SQIVND (reference sequence). The CDR3 has 15 residues. Trimming removed 9 bases from V and 0 bases from J, with 16 bases in between.

The rearrangement joins TRBV7-2 to TRBJ2-3; tentatively, D is TRBD2 (6 bases). Trimming removed 3 bases at V and 2 bases at J, with 9 bases between. The CDR3 runs to 14 residues. Germline V gene data show CDR1 as SGHTA and CDR2 as FQGNSA. This chain's CDR3 is CASSLGTHTDTQYF. The CDR3 DNA follows: TGTGCCAGCAGCTTGGGGACTCACACAGATACGCAGTATTTT.

The chain couples TRBV6-4 to TRBJ2-3; TRBD2 agrees at 9 bases. CDR3 size: 15 residues. Germline CDR1 and CDR2: MRHNA and SNTAGT. V lost 2 bases and J lost 7; bases outside the gene matches: 7. CDR3 in DNA: TGTGCCAGCAGTGACCTCGCGGGGGGGCCTCATACGCAGTATTTT. It yields the protein CASSDLAGGPHTQYF.

V gene TRBV19 combines with J gene TRBJ1-5; 8 bases align to TRBD1. Germline V gives CDR1 LNHDA, CDR2 SQIVND (reference sequence). V lost 5 bases and J lost 7; bases outside the gene matches: 10. The CDR3 spans 15 residues. CDR3 DNA sequence: TGTGCCAGTAGTGTACAGGGGGGTGGGCGGCAGCCCCAGCATTTT. Protein product: CASSVQGGGRQPQHF.

This chain joins TRBV5-6 and TRBJ2-7, with D possibly TRBD1 on 6 matching bases. Between the trimmed V and J ends, which lost 0 bases and 0 bases, there was a span of 13 bases. Germline V lookup: CDR1 SGHDT, CDR2 YYEEEE. The CDR3 totals 16 residues. This CDR3 is CASSLGQGLPSYEQYF. The CDR3 nucleotides read TGTGCCAGCAGCTTGGGGCAGGGGCTACCCTCCTACGAGCAGTACTTC.

The gene calls are TRBV18 and TRBJ2-7, with 9 bases identical to TRBD1. V dropped 3 bases and J dropped 4; count of bases not matched to a gene: 4. CDR1 KGHSH and CDR2 LQKENI come from the germline V gene. The CDR3 length is 14 residues. CDR3 in DNA: TGTGCCAGCTCACCTCCGGGACAGGGATACGAGCAGTACTTC. Amino acids: CASSPPGQGYEQYF.

J is TRBJ1-1 and V is TRBV7-9; possible D gene TRBD1, 5 bases. Germline CDR1 reads SEHNR; CDR2 reads FQNEAQ (reference sequence). The V end lost 1 base, the J end lost 1 base, and 16 bases lay between the germline ends. The CDR3 runs to 17 residues. CDR3 bases: TGTGCCAGCAGCTTAGGAAGTCTGGGTAGGGGGAACACTGAAGCTTTCTTT. Translating it yields CASSLGSLGRGNTEAFF.

The chain combines TRBV29-1 with TRBJ2-1, with 10 bases matching TRBD2. The CDR3 totals 15 residues. CDR1 is SQVTM and CDR2 is ANQGSEA in the germline V gene. The V gene end was trimmed by 5 bases and the J gene end by 4 bases; junction bases not matched to a gene: 8. The CDR3 DNA follows: TGCAGCGTTCCTCCTAGCGGGGGAAAATACAATGAGCAGTTCTTC. Translation: CSVPPSGGKYNEQFF.

The chain is built from TRBV7-2 and TRBJ1-1; D gene uncertain. The CDR3 has 13 amino acids. Trimming shortened V by 2 bases and J by 0 bases, and 4 bases separated the two germline ends. CDR1 SGHTA and CDR2 FQGNSA come from the germline V gene. CDR3 region: CASSLQMNTEAFF. The DNA of the CDR3 is TGTGCCAGCAGCTTACAAATGAACACTGAAGCTTTCTTT.